These 23 T cell receptor beta chains were sequenced from one sample in a study of response to subunit inactivated influenza vaccine. One entry per CDR3 protein, called by TCRdb with MiXCR from the RT-PCR reads. The data show a few hundred thousand distinct CDR3 sequences, with 11% to 15% seen just once and over 8.5% held by the top ten. The sequencing here drew on PBMCs from blood, taken about 12 days after vaccination. The receptors originated from a man aged 45 to 65 who received an inactivated influenza vaccine.

Concerning this clonotype itself: This CDR3 is missing its conserved last phenylalanine or tryptophan, likely due to a read error. This chain uses TRBV10-3 with TRBJ2-2; D gene uncertain. CDR1 is ENHRY and CDR2 is SYGVKD in the germline V gene. The CDR3 runs to 14 residues. The V end was cut by 2 bases, the J end by 3 bases, with 7 bases between. CDR3 nucleotides: TGTGCCATCAGTGAGACAGACTACACCGGGGAGCTGTTTTTA. This sequence encodes CAISETDYTGELFL.

The chain's CDR3 is CASSWDRVGTDTQYF. DNA of the CDR3: TGTGCCAGCAGCTGGGACAGGGTGGGCACAGATACGCAGTATTTT. The chain links TRBV7-2 to TRBJ2-3; TRBD1 agrees at 9 bases. This CDR3 is 15 amino acids long. The germline CDR1 and CDR2 sequences are SGHTA and FQGNSA. Unmatched junction bases numbered 3, after V lost 4 bases and J lost 1 base.

The CDR3 DNA reads TGCGCCAGCAGCCAAGATGGGGGTCCCGGGGAGCTGTTTTTT. Translating it yields CASSQDGGPGELFF. The J gene is TRBJ2-2, the V gene TRBV4-1, with D perhaps matching TRBD1 or TRBD2 (5 bases each). Trimming cost V 0 bases and J 6 bases, with 8 bases left between them. Per germline, CDR1 MGHRA and CDR2 YSYEKL. The CDR3 covers 14 residues.

The chain employs TRBV9 and TRBJ2-2, with 8 bases fitting TRBD2. V lost 0 bases, J lost 5 bases, and 3 bases stayed unmatched. CDR3 length: 15 amino acids. CDR1 and CDR2 (germline): SGDLS, YYNGEE. The CDR3 protein is CASSVALAGTGELFF. CDR3 nucleotides: TGTGCCAGCAGCGTAGCCCTAGCGGGTACCGGGGAGCTGTTTTTT.

The chain uses TRBV20-1 and TRBJ1-1; possible D gene TRBD1, 5 bases. The CDR3 is made up of 13 amino acids. Looked up from germline, CDR1 is DFQATT and CDR2 is SNEGSKA (reference sequence). V was shortened by 0 bases and J by 3 bases, with 8 bases between the two germline ends. In DNA, the CDR3 is TGCAGTGCTAGAGATGGGGGGTACACTGAAGCTTTCTTT. This codes for CSARDGGYTEAFF.

The chain has TRBV3-1 and TRBJ2-1; D gene ambiguous. The CDR3 contains 20 residues. V gave up 0 bases and J gave up 4 bases, with 25 bases separating them. CDR1 is LGHDT, CDR2 YNNKEL, per germline (reference sequence). The CDR3 bases are TGTGCCAGCAGCCAAGATCTAAAAGGTGGTCGAGGATCGGTATACAATGAGCAGTTCTTC. This sequence encodes CASSQDLKGGRGSVYNEQFF.

This clonotype came up a few times. V and J are TRBV12-3 or TRBV12-4 and TRBJ2-5; 10 nucleotides align to TRBD2. With 7 bases clipped from V and 5 bases from J, the junction kept 13 bases outside the gene matches. The CDR3 is 16 residues long. The CDR3 sequence: CASTPRRSGGAETQYF. In DNA form, the CDR3 reads TGTGCCAGCACCCCGCGCCGGAGCGGGGGGGCGGAGACCCAGTACTTC.

The chain uses TRBV7-9 and TRBJ1-6; no clear D gene. Trimming took 4 bases from V and 2 from J, leaving 9 bases between them. Germline V CDR1 and CDR2: SEHNR, FQNEAQ (reference sequence). CDR3 length: 15 amino acids. In DNA form, the CDR3 reads TGTGCCAGCAGCTACGGACCGACCTATAATTCACCCCTCCACTTT. Amino acid sequence: CASSYGPTYNSPLHF. Complete variable domain (other parts from reference TRBV7-9 and TRBJ1-6): DTGVSQNPRHKITKRGQNVTFRCDPISEHNRLYWYRQTLGQGPEFLTYFQNEAQLEKSRLLSDRFSAERPKGSFSTLEIQRTEQGDSAMYLCASSYGPTYNSPLHFGNGTRLTVT.

The chain carries TRBV10-3 and TRBJ1-3; D gene uncertain. The germline CDR1 and CDR2 sequences are ENHRY and SYGVKD. CDR3 length: 14 residues. Trimming left V 3 bases short and J 4 bases short, with 10 bases between. In DNA form, the CDR3 reads TGTGCCATCAGTGACCCGGTTTGGGGAAACACCATATATTTT. Translating gives CAISDPVWGNTIYF.

Ten or more counts support this clonotype. The chain joins TRBV7-2 to TRBJ2-3, with TRBD2 matching over 8 bases. J lost 0 bases, V lost 1 base, and 0 bases had no gene match. This CDR3 region has 15 residues. Per the germline V gene, CDR1 is SGHTA and CDR2 is FQGNSA. CDR3 bases: TGTGCCAGCAGCTTAGGACTAGCGAGCACAGATACGCAGTATTTT. Its protein is CASSLGLASTDTQYF.

The sample holds a few counts of this clonotype. The chain has TRBV5-1 and TRBJ2-7; 8 positions match TRBD2. The junction had 7 bases not matched to a gene; V was cut back by 3 bases and J by 5 bases. The V gene's germline CDR1 is SGHRS and CDR2 YFSETQ. The CDR3 is 14 amino acids. In DNA, the CDR3 is TGCGCCAGCAGCTCGGGACTAGAGGTCCACGAGCAGTACTTC. Its translation is CASSSGLEVHEQYF.

This clonotype was picked up many times. V is TRBV14 and J is TRBJ2-1; D not certain. Germline-derived CDR1 and CDR2 are SGHDN and FVKESK. Between the trimmed V and J ends, which lost 5 bases and 5 bases, there was a span of 7 bases. There are 12 residues in the CDR3. The CDR3 loop is CASSRINNEQFF. For the CDR3, the DNA is TGTGCCAGCAGCAGGATTAACAATGAGCAGTTCTTC.

The V and J genes are TRBV5-1 and TRBJ1-2; D call uncertain. The CDR3 extends over 13 amino acids. From germline, CDR1 is SGHRS and CDR2 YFSETQ. V lost 5 bases to trimming and J lost 2 bases, with 10 bases between them. The CDR3 DNA reads TGCGCCAGCAGAGTCCAGGAGAACTATGGCTACACCTTC. Translated: CASRVQENYGYTF.

V gene TRBV20-1 combines with J gene TRBJ2-7; D may be TRBD2 (5 bases). The V end lost 0 bases, the J end lost 5 bases, and 20 bases lay between the germline ends. This CDR3 comprises 16 residues. The germline V gene encodes CDR1 DFQATT and CDR2 SNEGSKA (reference sequence). The CDR3 protein is CSARDLKGAEGNEQYF. The CDR3 region has the DNA TGCAGTGCTAGAGATCTGAAGGGAGCCGAAGGCAACGAGCAGTACTTC.

The V gene is TRBV12-3 or TRBV12-4, the J gene TRBJ2-3; 7 positions agree with TRBD2. The V segment lost 6 bases and the J segment 6 bases; nucleotides outside the gene matches: 12. The CDR3 spans 15 residues. This CDR3 is CASSSPSGVSDTQYF. Written as DNA, the CDR3 is TGTGCCAGCAGCTCCCCGAGCGGGGTTTCTGATACGCAGTATTTT.

The chain joins TRBV20-1 to TRBJ2-3; D may be TRBD1 (5 bases). Germline CDR1 DFQATT, CDR2 SNEGSKA (reference sequence). This CDR3 has 12 amino acids. V gave up 6 bases and J gave up 5 bases, with 12 bases separating them. CDR3 bases: TGCAGTGCGGGAAGGGGTGGAGATACGCAGTATTTT. Translation gives CSAGRGGDTQYF.

This clonotype turned up a few times. The chain is built from TRBV20-1 and TRBJ1-2; TRBD1 is a possible D gene (6 bases). This CDR3 comprises 13 residues. From germline, CDR1 is DFQATT and CDR2 SNEGSKA (reference sequence). V shed 6 bases and J shed 1 base, with 12 bases lying between them. CDR3: CSAAGHLNYGYTF. DNA of the CDR3: TGCAGTGCCGCGGGACACCTTAACTATGGCTACACCTTC.

This clonotype has a count of ten or more. The rearrangement uses TRBV7-2 and TRBJ1-5; 7 bases match TRBD1. V lost 5 bases and J lost 5; bases outside the gene matches: 9. CDR1 and CDR2 from the germline V gene are SGHTA and FQGNSA. The CDR3 length is 15 residues. The chain's CDR3 is CASSLWDSSHQPQHF. The CDR3 nucleotides read TGTGCCAGCAGCCTCTGGGACAGCTCTCATCAGCCCCAGCATTTT.

This clonotype was counted once. This chain uses TRBV12-3 or TRBV12-4 with TRBJ2-5, with D perhaps given as TRBD1 or TRBD2 (5 bases each). The germline V and J ends were trimmed by 1 base and 7 bases, with 13 bases remaining between them. The CDR3 is made up of 14 amino acids. This CDR3 is CASSLVQVGATQYF. In nucleotides, the CDR3 is TGTGCCAGCAGTTTAGTACAGGTGGGAGCGACCCAGTACTTC.

This clonotype appeared many times. This chain links TRBV6-1 with TRBJ2-1, with D tentatively TRBD2 (5 bases). Deletions cut 5 bases from V and 5 bases from J, with 13 bases between. The CDR3 runs 14 residues. The germline V gene encodes CDR1 MNHNS and CDR2 SASEGT. CDR3 loop: CASSRDRGNNEQFF. The CDR3 DNA follows: TGTGCCAGCAGTCGGGATCGGGGTAACAATGAGCAGTTCTTC.

This clonotype has more than one count but fewer than ten. The chain has TRBV24-1 and TRBJ2-1; 7 nucleotides agree with TRBD2. J gave up 0 bases and V 5 bases, and 6 bases lay outside the gene matches. The V gene's germline CDR1 is KGHDR and CDR2 SFDVKD. The CDR3 runs to 16 residues. For the CDR3, the DNA is TGTGCCACCAGTGGGCAGCTAGCGGCCTCCTACAATGAGCAGTTCTTC. As protein: CATSGQLAASYNEQFF.

This sequence joins TRBV7-9 and TRBJ1-2; D uncertain. V gave up 5 bases and J gave up 1 base, with 11 bases separating them. From germline, CDR1 is SEHNR and CDR2 FQNEAQ (reference sequence). This CDR3 has 14 amino acids. The chain's CDR3 is CASSLLDLNYGYTF. The CDR3 DNA sequence: TGTGCCAGCAGCCTGCTCGATCTTAACTATGGCTACACCTTC.

This clonotype was picked up a small number of times. The J gene is TRBJ2-7, the V gene TRBV20-1; D gene unclear. Germline-derived CDR1 and CDR2 are DFQATT and SNEGSKA (reference sequence). The CDR3 runs 12 residues. With 2 bases removed from V and 0 bases from J, the gap between germline ends came to 5 bases. The CDR3 sequence: CSARFLSYEQYF. CDR3 nucleotide sequence: TGCAGTGCTAGATTTCTCTCCTACGAGCAGTACTTC.